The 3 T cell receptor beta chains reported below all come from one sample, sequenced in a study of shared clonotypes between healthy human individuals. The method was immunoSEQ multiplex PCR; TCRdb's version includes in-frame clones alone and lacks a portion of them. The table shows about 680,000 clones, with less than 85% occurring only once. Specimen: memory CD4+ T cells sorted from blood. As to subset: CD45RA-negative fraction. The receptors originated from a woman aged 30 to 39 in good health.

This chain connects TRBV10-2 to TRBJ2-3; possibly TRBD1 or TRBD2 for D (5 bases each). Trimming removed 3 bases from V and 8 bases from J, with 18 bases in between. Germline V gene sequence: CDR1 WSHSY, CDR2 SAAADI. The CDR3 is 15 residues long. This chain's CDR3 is CASSEDSSGRGTQYF. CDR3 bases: TGCGCCAGCAGTGAAGATTCGTCGGGACGGGGTACGCAGTATTTT.

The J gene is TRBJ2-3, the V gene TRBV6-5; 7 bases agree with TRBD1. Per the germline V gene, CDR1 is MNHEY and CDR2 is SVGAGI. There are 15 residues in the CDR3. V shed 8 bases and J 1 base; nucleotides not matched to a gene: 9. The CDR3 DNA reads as TGTGCCAGCCAGGGGCTCACAGGGGGCACAGATACGCAGTATTTT. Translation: CASQGLTGGTDTQYF.

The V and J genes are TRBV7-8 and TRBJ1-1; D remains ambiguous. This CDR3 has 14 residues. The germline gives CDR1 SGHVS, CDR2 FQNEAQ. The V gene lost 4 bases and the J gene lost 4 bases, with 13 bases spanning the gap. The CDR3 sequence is CASSSNRLATEAFF. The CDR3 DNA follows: TGTGCCAGCAGCTCGAACCGGCTAGCCACTGAAGCTTTCTTT. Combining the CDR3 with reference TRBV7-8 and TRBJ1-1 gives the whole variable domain GAGVSQSPRYKVAKRGQDVALRCDPISGHVSLFWYQQALGQGPEFLTYFQNEAQLDKSGLPSDRFFAERPEGSVSTLKIQRTQQEDSAVYLCASSSNRLATEAFFGQGTRLTVV.